This TCR beta chain was recorded in a study of OX40 agonist ivuxolimab in advanced cancers. General study points: Clones of CD4+ and CD8+ blood T cells grew by week 6 at doses of 0.1 to 3.0 mg/kg.

Sequenced by immunoSEQ multiplex PCR; TCRdb stores in-frame clones only, minus some. The table includes roughly 100,000 clones, 70% to 90% detected once. The CDR3 is 16 residues long. To note about this clone: The antigen is not known.

The rearrangement links TRBV12-2 to TRBJ2-2; whether TRBD2, the table's D call, matches the DNA was not checked. TRBV12-2 is listed as a pseudogene. The receptor's source is an adult with an advanced solid tumor such as melanoma, head and neck, liver or kidney cancer. This specimen consisted of CD4+ or CD8+ T cells sorted from blood, obtained in a trial of the OX40 agonist ivuxolimab. The CDR3: CASRLGWRVRTGELFF. The CDR3 coding sequence is TGTGCAAGTCGCTTAGGGTGGAGGGTTCGGACCGGGGAGCTGTTTTTT.